The text below deals with one TCR beta chain. As yet, its antigen is unknown. The authors generated TCR beta cDNA through 5'RACE template switching with UMIs. TCRdb re-analyzed the 5' RACE reads; it lists each CDR3 protein once, without DNA. Its table records about 440,000 distinct CDR3 sequences. These data belong to a study of T cells expressing NK-cell markers. As for the study in general: Serological testing identified seven of the eight sequenced donors as HCMV-seropositive and one as seronegative.

Whole-study findings and limits: About six of the donors carried dominant NKG2C+ clonotypes that took up roughly 1.0-8% of their CD8+ T cells. These clonotypes also led the CD3+CD56-NKG2C+ fraction in a handful of donors.

The V gene's germline CDR1 is DFQATT and CDR2 SNEGSKA (reference sequence). This CDR3 contains 13 residues. Source material: blood T cells: a sorted CD56 or NKG2C T cell subset, CD4+ or CD8+ T cells, or bulk PBMC T cells (not recorded which). This rearrangement joins TRBV20-1 to TRBJ2-1. The sequence was collected from a woman aged 18-70 years in good health. The CDR3 region is CSARETPYNEQFF.